The subject of this entry is one T cell receptor (beta chain). This sample is part of a study of shared T cell receptors in the human thymus. The germline CDR1 and CDR2 sequences are SGHRS and YFSETQ. The CDR3 consists of 15 residues. V dropped 4 bases and J dropped 3 bases, with 15 bases sitting between them. Sequencing used immunoSEQ multiplex PCR; TCRdb keeps in-frame clones, though not all of them. The sample yields about 380,000 clones, more than 85% seen once. The TCR originated in a human donor. This chain links TRBV5-1 with TRBJ2-3; the D is unclear. The source material was thymocytes. CDR3 region: CASSLGRVLTDTQYF. The CDR3 DNA reads TGCGCCAGCAGCCTCGGTAGGGTACTAACAGATACGCAGTATTTT.